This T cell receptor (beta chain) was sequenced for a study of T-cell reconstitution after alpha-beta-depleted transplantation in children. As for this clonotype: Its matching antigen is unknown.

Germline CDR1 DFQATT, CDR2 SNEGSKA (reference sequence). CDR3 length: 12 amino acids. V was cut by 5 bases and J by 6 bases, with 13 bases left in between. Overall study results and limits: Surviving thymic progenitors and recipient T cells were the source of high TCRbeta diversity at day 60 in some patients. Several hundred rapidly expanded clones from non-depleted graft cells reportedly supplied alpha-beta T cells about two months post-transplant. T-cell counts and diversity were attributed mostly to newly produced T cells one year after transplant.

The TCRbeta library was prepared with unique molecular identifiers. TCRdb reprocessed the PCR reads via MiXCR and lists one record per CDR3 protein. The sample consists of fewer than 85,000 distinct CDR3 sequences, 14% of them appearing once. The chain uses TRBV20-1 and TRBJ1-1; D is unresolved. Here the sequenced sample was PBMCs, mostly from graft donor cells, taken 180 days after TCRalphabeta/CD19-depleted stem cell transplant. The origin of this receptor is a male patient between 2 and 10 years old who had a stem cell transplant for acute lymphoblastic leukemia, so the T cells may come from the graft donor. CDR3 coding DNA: TGCAGTGCTTACCTGTGGGAGGCTGAAGCTTTCTTT. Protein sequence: CSAYLWEAEAFF.